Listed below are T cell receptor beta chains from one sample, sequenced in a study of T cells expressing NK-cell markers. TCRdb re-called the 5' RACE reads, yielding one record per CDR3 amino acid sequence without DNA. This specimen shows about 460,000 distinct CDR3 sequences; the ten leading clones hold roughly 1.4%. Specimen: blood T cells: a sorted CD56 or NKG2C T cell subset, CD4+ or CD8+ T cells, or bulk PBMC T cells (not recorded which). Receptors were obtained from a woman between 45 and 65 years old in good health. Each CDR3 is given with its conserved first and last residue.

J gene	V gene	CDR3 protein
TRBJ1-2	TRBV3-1	CASSRGTGTNYGYTF
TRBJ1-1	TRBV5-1	CASSLADSVSEAFF
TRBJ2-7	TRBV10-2	CARSNLTSKNEQYF
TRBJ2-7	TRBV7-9	CATQTSGSSYEQYF
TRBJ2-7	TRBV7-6	CASSSPGQGPLEEYF
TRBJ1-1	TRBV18	CASSAVSEAFF
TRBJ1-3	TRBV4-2	CASSQPGQGSSGNTIYF
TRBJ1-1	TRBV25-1	CASSEYTGEAFF
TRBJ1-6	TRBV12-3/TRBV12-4	CASSTFGPPSSPLHF
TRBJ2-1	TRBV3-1	CASSQATAGGEQFF
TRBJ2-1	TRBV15	CATSRGGILRRIF